The T cell receptor (beta chain) described here comes from a study of post-analysis software for immune sequencing data. The TCR beta cDNA libraries contained unique molecular identifiers. Input populations of roughly 0.85 to 11 million T cells gave rise to around 480,000 cDNA molecules. TCRdb used MiXCR to reprocess the PCR reads, holding one entry per CDR3 protein. The sample carries 750,000 to 950,000 distinct CDR3 sequences, roughly half recorded once. Notes on the study in general: Relative to controls, patients with multiple sclerosis showed significantly lower normalized Chao1 diversity. Among roughly 5 TRBV segments more frequent in patients than controls were TRBV5-6, TRBV5-1 and TRBV20-1.

The V end was cut by 2 bases, the J end by 3 bases, with 16 bases between. Germline CDR1 is SEHNR and CDR2 is FQNEAQ (reference sequence). This CDR3 region has 16 residues. As regards this clonotype: Its specificity is unknown.

The chain links TRBV7-9 to TRBJ1-1; D may be TRBD1 (5 bases). Sequenced material: blood. The receptor was isolated from a girl aged 5-17 years with multiple sclerosis. CDR3 bases: TGTGCCAGCAGCTTACGCGGGGGAGGGGTTGACACTGAAGCTTTCTTT. Translation gives CASSLRGGGVDTEAFF.